The 24 T cell receptor beta chains below were found in one sample sequenced in a study of blood T cell repertoires in COVID-19. The method was immunoSEQ multiplex PCR; TCRdb's version includes in-frame clones alone and lacks a portion of them. The table lists 50,000 to 65,000 clones, approximately 86% of them singletons. The sequencing input was peripheral blood. These receptor sequences come from a man between 65 and 85 years old with acute or convalescent COVID-19.

This clone is a singleton in its sample. J is TRBJ1-2 and V is TRBV18; no firm D call. Trimming left V 3 bases short and J 10 bases short, with 15 bases between. The CDR3 has 13 residues. Germline V gives CDR1 KGHSH, CDR2 LQKENI. CDR3 DNA sequence: TGTGCCAGCTCACCCTCGGGAGGACCCTTCTACACCTTC. Residues: CASSPSGGPFYTF.

This clone was observed a few times. The chain joins TRBV19 to TRBJ1-5; no reliable D call. This CDR3 is 14 amino acids long. Trimming shortened V by 5 bases and J by 1 base, and 9 bases separated the two germline ends. The germline gives CDR1 LNHDA, CDR2 SQIVND (reference sequence). As DNA, the CDR3 is TGTGCCAGTAGTCCGAACATGAGCAATCAGCCCCAGCATTTT. This codes for CASSPNMSNQPQHF.

The chain joins TRBV28 to TRBJ2-7; D not certain. Germline V lookup: CDR1 MDHEN, CDR2 SYDVKM. V lost 5 bases and J 10 bases, leaving 12 bases between the germline ends. The CDR3 spans 11 residues. CDR3 protein: CASSLNSFQYF. In nucleotides, the CDR3 is TGTGCCAGCAGTCTAAACAGTTTCCAGTACTTC.

V usage is TRBV5-1 and J usage is TRBJ2-1; D is uncertain. Germline CDR1 SGHRS, CDR2 YFSETQ. Trimming took 4 bases from V and 5 from J, leaving 13 bases between them. The CDR3 consists of 14 residues. The CDR3 loop is CASSPDPQDNEQFF. In DNA form, the CDR3 reads TGCGCCAGCAGCCCCGACCCGCAGGACAATGAGCAGTTCTTC.

This clone came up a few times. The chain has TRBV19 and TRBJ2-1; no firm D call. V was trimmed by 4 bases and J by 9 bases, leaving 13 bases between them. Germline CDR1 LNHDA, CDR2 SQIVND (reference sequence). CDR3 size: 13 residues. This chain's CDR3 is CASSTYPPPEQFF. The DNA for the CDR3 is TGTGCCAGTAGTACCTATCCCCCTCCTGAGCAGTTCTTC. Complete variable domain (other parts from reference TRBV19 and TRBJ2-1): DGGITQSPKYLFRKEGQNVTLSCEQNLNHDAMYWYRQDPGQGLRLIYYSQIVNDFQKGDIAEGYSVSREKKESFPLTVTSAQKNPTAFYLCASSTYPPPEQFFGPGTRLTVL.

V and J are TRBV7-2 and TRBJ1-2; D perhaps matches TRBD1 (6 bases). The CDR3 length is 12 residues. Trimming took off 5 bases at V and 4 bases at J, with 8 bases between the two ends. The germline V gene has CDR1 SGHTA and CDR2 FQGNSA. DNA of the CDR3: TGTGCCAGCAGCCGGGACACCTATGGCTACACCTTC. Amino acid sequence: CASSRDTYGYTF.

This clone occurred a few times. For the CDR3, the DNA is TGTGCCAGCAGAGGACTAGCGGGAGTGGAGGAGCAGTACTTC. It is translated as CASRGLAGVEEQYF. This sequence joins TRBV3-1 (or the pseudogene TRBV3-2) and TRBJ2-7; 13 bases align to TRBD2. The CDR3 consists of 14 residues. The V gene end was trimmed by 6 bases and the J gene end by 7 bases; junction bases not matched to a gene: 6. Germline values: CDR1 LGHDT, CDR2 YNNKEL (reference sequence).

This rearrangement joins TRBV19 to TRBJ2-7; 8 nucleotides align to TRBD1. Germline CDR1 LNHDA, CDR2 SQIVND (reference sequence). This CDR3 is built from 14 residues. V shed 2 bases and J 5 bases; nucleotides not matched to a gene: 5. CDR3 region: CASSIWAGGDEQYF. The DNA for the CDR3 is TGTGCCAGTAGTATATGGGCAGGGGGCGACGAGCAGTACTTC.

The V and J genes are TRBV6-5 and TRBJ1-5, with D tentatively TRBD1 (6 bases). V was shortened by 4 bases and J by 0 bases, with 10 bases between the two germline ends. The CDR3 contains 15 residues. Germline CDR1 MNHEY, CDR2 SVGAGI. CDR3 coding DNA: TGTGCCAGCAGTTTACAGGGCCCTAGCAATCAGCCCCAGCATTTT. Protein: CASSLQGPSNQPQHF.

This clone was found once. This chain uses TRBV5-1 with TRBJ2-5; 11 nucleotides align to TRBD2. This CDR3 is built from 17 residues. CDR1 and CDR2 from the germline V gene are SGHRS and YFSETQ. V gave up 6 bases and J gave up 5 bases; unmatched junction bases: 15. Here the CDR3 DNA reads TGCGCCAGCACCCAGGCCGTAGCGGGAGGGCCGGGGGAGACCCAGTACTTC. Translating it yields CASTQAVAGGPGETQYF.

The V and J genes are TRBV10-1 and TRBJ1-1, with no clear D. V lost 7 bases and J 5 bases, leaving 14 bases between the germline ends. The CDR3 is 13 amino acids. Looked up from germline, CDR1 is WNHNN and CDR2 is SYGVQD (reference sequence). Written as DNA, the CDR3 is TGCGCCAGCAAGATGAGTACGGGGACTGAAGCTTTCTTT. Its protein product is CASKMSTGTEAFF.

The chain has TRBV28 and TRBJ1-1; D unresolved. CDR3 size: 14 residues. The germline gives CDR1 MDHEN, CDR2 SYDVKM. V was cut by 6 bases and J by 8 bases, with 19 bases left in between. The CDR3 sequence is CASSQDGSRREAFF. The CDR3 DNA sequence: TGTGCCAGCAGCCAAGACGGGTCTCGTAGGGAAGCTTTCTTT.

The chain carries TRBV6-5 and TRBJ2-7; perhaps TRBD2 as D (5 bases). Trimming removed 8 bases from V and 1 base from J, with 9 bases in between. From germline, CDR1 is MNHEY and CDR2 SVGAGI. The CDR3 runs 12 residues. This CDR3 reads CASRGPSYEQYF. CDR3 nucleotide sequence: TGTGCCAGCCGCGGGCCATCCTACGAGCAGTACTTC.

The chain recombines TRBV6-6 with TRBJ2-7; 7 nucleotides match TRBD1. Germline V gene lookup returns CDR1 MNHNY and CDR2 SVGAGI (reference sequence). The length of the CDR3 is 18 residues. Germline trimming cut 5 bases from V and 2 bases from J; bases unmatched to any gene: 18. The CDR3 bases are TGTGCCAGCAGTCGCCAGCCGAAACCGACAGGGACGGCCTACGAGCAGTACTTC. Residues: CASSRQPKPTGTAYEQYF.

This chain links TRBV5-1 with TRBJ2-7; D may be TRBD2 (6 bases). From germline, CDR1 is SGHRS and CDR2 YFSETQ. CDR3 size: 14 residues. Trimming left V 3 bases short and J 7 bases short, with 17 bases between. The CDR3, as DNA: TGCGCCAGCAGCTGGGGACTGGTCGACGGGGAGCAGTACTTC. As protein: CASSWGLVDGEQYF.

The chain has TRBV3-1 (or the pseudogene TRBV3-2) and TRBJ1-1; TRBD1 might be the D (5 bases). Trimming pared 4 bases from V and 5 bases from J, leaving 8 bases between. Germline assignment: CDR1 LGHDT and CDR2 YNNKEL (reference sequence). This CDR3 is 12 amino acids long. CDR3 amino acids: CASSLAGTEAFF. CDR3 nucleotides: TGTGCCAGCAGCCTGGCAGGGACTGAAGCTTTCTTT.

The chain combines TRBV5-4 with TRBJ2-5, with TRBD1 matching 8 bases. The CDR3 consists of 16 residues. Germline V gene sequence: CDR1 SGHNT, CDR2 YYREEE (reference sequence). J lost 1 base, V lost 4 bases, and 9 bases had no gene match. DNA of the CDR3: TGTGCCAGCAGCAAGCCTCGGACAGGGCCCCAAGAGACCCAGTACTTC. Its protein is CASSKPRTGPQETQYF.

The rearrangement uses TRBV7-9 and TRBJ2-2; 8 nucleotides match TRBD1. This CDR3 comprises 17 residues. Germline V gene lookup returns CDR1 SEHNR and CDR2 FQNEAQ (reference sequence). The junction had 10 bases not matched to a gene; V was cut back by 5 bases and J by 2 bases. CDR3 DNA sequence: TGTGCCAGCAGCCTCCCGAAGACAGGGGTTAACACCGGGGAGCTGTTTTTT. Protein product: CASSLPKTGVNTGELFF.

The V gene is TRBV6-5, the J gene TRBJ1-1, with 8 bases matching TRBD1. The germline V gene encodes CDR1 MNHEY and CDR2 SVGAGI. The CDR3 runs to 14 residues. The ends lost 6 bases at V and 3 bases at J; junction bases unmatched: 6. CDR3 DNA sequence: TGTGCCAGCAGGAATCAGGACAGGGACACTGAAGCTTTCTTT. This codes for CASRNQDRDTEAFF.

The chain couples TRBV5-1 to TRBJ2-3, with D perhaps matching TRBD1 (5 bases). CDR1 and CDR2 from the germline V gene are SGHRS and YFSETQ. The CDR3 sequence is 13 residues long. Deletions cut 2 bases from V and 4 bases from J, with 8 bases between. The CDR3 sequence: CASSLGEPDTQYF. CDR3 in DNA: TGCGCCAGCAGCTTAGGGGAACCAGATACGCAGTATTTT.

CDR3 in amino acids: CASSLRLSGQQAFF. The CDR3 DNA is TGTGCCAGCAGTTTAAGGCTCAGCGGTCAACAAGCTTTCTTT. This rearrangement joins TRBV28 to TRBJ1-1; D not resolved. Trimming stripped 2 bases from V and 9 bases from J, with 16 bases between. Germline CDR1 MDHEN, CDR2 SYDVKM. The CDR3 contains 14 residues.

The gene calls are TRBV5-4 and TRBJ1-2; 8 bases map to TRBD1. This CDR3 spans 13 amino acids. J was trimmed by 4 bases and V by 4 bases; bases with no gene match: 3. Germline CDR1 reads SGHNT; CDR2 reads YYREEE (reference sequence). The CDR3 reads CASSPDRGYGYTF. CDR3 sequence (DNA): TGTGCCAGCAGCCCAGACAGGGGCTATGGCTACACCTTC. Looking up the rest from reference TRBV5-4 and TRBJ1-2 gives the full variable domain: ETGVTQSPTHLIKTRGQQVTLRCSSQSGHNTVSWYQQALGQGPQFIFQYYREEENGRGNFPPRFSGLQFPNYSSELNVNALELDDSALYLCASSPDRGYGYTFGSGTRLTVV.

This clone was observed a single time. The rearrangement links TRBV12-5 to TRBJ1-2; D not certain. The V end lost 5 bases, the J end lost 8 bases, and 18 bases lay between the germline ends. Per the germline V gene, CDR1 is LGHNT and CDR2 is FRNRAP. This CDR3 contains 14 residues. This CDR3 reads CASGPPDTSKGYTF. The CDR3 DNA reads TGTGCTAGTGGTCCCCCTGACACCTCCAAGGGCTACACCTTC.

The chain is built from TRBV11-3 and TRBJ2-1; TRBD2 might be the D (6 bases). Germline CDR1 SGHNT, CDR2 YENEEA. Trimming shortened V by 7 bases and J by 5 bases, and 21 bases separated the two germline ends. The CDR3 has 16 amino acids. The DNA for the CDR3 is TGTGCCAGCACCACCTCGGGGGATAAGGACAACAATGAGCAGTTCTTC. This sequence encodes CASTTSGDKDNNEQFF. Complete variable domain (other parts from reference TRBV11-3 and TRBJ2-1): EAGVVQSPRYKIIEKKQPVAFWCNPISGHNTLYWYLQNLGQGPELLIRYENEEAVDDSQLPKDRFSAERLKGVDSTLKIQPAELGDSAVYLCASTTSGDKDNNEQFFGPGTRLTVL.